This T cell receptor beta chain was identified during a study of CD8+ T cells in alopecia areata. Overall study: After 6 to 18 months of tofacitinib, follow-up continued 6 months off drug. Whole-study results and caveats: More clonal than normal scalp was lesional scalp, particularly alopecia totalis/universalis.

Germline CDR1 and CDR2: MNHEY and SMNVEV (reference sequence). Trimming shortened V by 2 bases and J by 2 bases, and 9 bases separated the two germline ends. CDR3 length: 14 residues. Extracted from the samples, RNA was reverse transcribed into cDNA to serve as the sequencing template. Sequencing used immunoSEQ multiplex PCR; TCRdb keeps in-frame clones, though not all of them. Among 130,000 to 150,000 clones listed, more than 75% were seen once. As concerns this clone: The antigen is not known.

The sample consisted of CD8+ T cells sorted from blood, taken at week 0. The receptor comes from a human donor with alopecia areata. V and J are TRBV27 and TRBJ1-1; D unclear. CDR3 coding DNA: TGTGCCAGCAGTTTAACTACAGCAAACACTGAAGCTTTCTTT. Protein product: CASSLTTANTEAFF.